This TCR beta chain was captured by sequencing in a study of blood T cell repertoires in COVID-19. V lost 4 bases to trimming and J lost 0 bases; unmatched junction nucleotides: 8. This CDR3 is built from 16 residues. Per germline, CDR1 KGHSH and CDR2 LQKENI. Participants were aged 18 to 89 years, lived in over 20 US areas, and enrolled virtually. Only in-frame clones appear in the TCRdb table, and some are missing; sequencing was by immunoSEQ multiplex PCR. The data contain about 190,000 clones, 86% of them seen just once; the ten biggest clones take up under 30%. The receptor was derived from a middle-aged woman in a cohort exposed to, infected with or recovered from COVID-19 (not recorded which). V and J are TRBV18 and TRBJ2-7, with 8 bases that match TRBD1. The specimen was PBMCs or T cells enriched from blood (not recorded which). In nucleotides, the CDR3 is TGTGCCAGCTCACTGACAGGGGCTAGAACCTCCTACGAGCAGTACTTC. This encodes CASSLTGARTSYEQYF.